The present T cell receptor (beta chain) was sequenced within a study of T cell responses to AZD1222 COVID-19 vaccine. The CDR3 sequence is 13 residues long. The germline gives CDR1 SSHAT, CDR2 FNYEAQ (reference sequence). Second-dose timings of about 4 or about 12 weeks were pooled. Findings of the study overall: A rise in Spike-specific TCR breadth and depth followed two AZD1222 doses.

Produced via immunoSEQ multiplex PCR; TCRdb's table is partial and in-frame only. In the table there are over 100,000 clones, about nine tenths of which are singletons. As concerns this clone: Its matching antigen is unknown. An end of the junction differs from the germline gene, which may be a read error.

The input for sequencing was peripheral blood, taken 28 days after the second AZD1222 dose. The rearrangement uses TRBV7-7 and TRBJ2-2; possible D gene TRBD1, 6 bases. The sequence came from an adult who received the AZD1222 COVID-19 vaccine. The CDR3 loop is CASSRQGSGELFF. As DNA, the CDR3 is TGTGCTAGCAGTCGTCAGGGGTCCGGGGAGCTGTTTTTT. The entire variable domain, with the rest obtained from reference TRBV7-7 and TRBJ2-2, is as follows: GAGVSQSPRYKVTKRGQDVTLRCDPISSHATLYWYQQALGQGPEFLTYFNYEAQPDKSGLPSDRFSAERPEGSISTLTIQRTEQRDSAMYRCASSRQGSGELFFGEGSRLTVL.